Presented here are 21 T cell receptor beta chains from one specimen sequenced in a study of T cells after yellow fever vaccination. From the 5' RACE reads, TCRdb called clonotypes with MiXCR, one entry per CDR3 protein. The sample lists 150,000 or so distinct CDR3 sequences; under 7.5% were seen once. Sequencing used CD4+ T cells sorted from PBMCs, obtained 4 to 5 days after the first yellow fever vaccination. These receptors were taken from a man aged 18 to 29 who received the YFV17D yellow fever vaccine.

This clonotype has ten or more counts. The V gene is TRBV11-2, the J gene TRBJ1-6, with D perhaps TRBD1 (6 bases). The CDR3 is made up of 14 amino acids. Trimming pared 1 base from V and 9 bases from J, leaving 10 bases between. Germline values: CDR1 SGHAT, CDR2 FQNNGV. In DNA, the CDR3 is TGTGCCAGCAGCTTAGGAGGGGGTGGTTCACCCCTCCACTTT. Amino acids: CASSLGGGGSPLHF.

A few counts support this clonotype. J is TRBJ2-7 and V is TRBV20-1, with 7 bases fitting TRBD1. The germline gives CDR1 DFQATT, CDR2 SNEGSKA (reference sequence). This CDR3 has 11 amino acids. Trimming took 5 bases from V and 6 from J; bases not matched to a gene: 4. CDR3 sequence: CSAGGQVEQYF. CDR3 nucleotide sequence: TGCAGTGCTGGCGGACAGGTCGAGCAGTACTTC.

This clonotype was detected a few times. The CDR3, as DNA: TGTGCCAGCAGCGTGGTGTGGGGCGCCTACAATGAGCAGTTCTTC. Translated: CASSVVWGAYNEQFF. This chain joins TRBV7-2 and TRBJ2-1, with D possibly matching TRBD1 (5 bases). Trimming left V 5 bases short and J 2 bases short, with 13 bases between. The CDR3 loop spans 15 amino acids. Germline assignment: CDR1 SGHTA and CDR2 FQGNSA.

The chain couples TRBV6-9 to TRBJ2-7; 8 bases fit TRBD2. CDR3 length: 17 residues. After removal of 4 bases from V and 2 bases from J, the junction contained 13 bases not matched to a gene. Germline-derived CDR1 and CDR2 are MNHGY and SVAAGI. CDR3 DNA: TGTGCCAGCAGTTTCGGGCGATCCAGCGGGGGTACCTACGAGCAGTACTTC. It yields the protein CASSFGRSSGGTYEQYF.

This clonotype was counted a few times. The rearrangement links TRBV5-1 to TRBJ2-1, with a possible D match to TRBD1 (6 bases). CDR1 is SGHRS and CDR2 is YFSETQ in the germline V gene. This CDR3 spans 14 amino acids. The V end was cut by 4 bases, the J end by 5 bases, with 13 bases between. For the CDR3, the DNA is TGCGCCAGCAGCGTTGGGGGCAGGGACAATGAGCAGTTCTTC. Its translation: CASSVGGRDNEQFF.

The V gene is TRBV12-3 or TRBV12-4, the J gene TRBJ2-7, with D perhaps being TRBD1 or TRBD2 (5 bases each). The CDR3 consists of 15 residues. The ends were cut back, 3 bases at V and 2 bases at J, with 14 bases in the middle. CDR3 coding DNA: TGTGCCAGCAGTTTGGGTCTGGGGGAAGCCTACGAGCAGTACTTC. This encodes CASSLGLGEAYEQYF.

The sample holds many counts of this clonotype. V is TRBV7-2 and J is TRBJ2-7; maybe TRBD1 (5 bases). V was pared by 3 bases and J by 3 bases, with 9 bases between. The V gene's germline CDR1 is SGHTA and CDR2 FQGNSA. The CDR3 is 13 residues long. CDR3 loop: CASSFSGRYEQYF. The CDR3 region has the DNA TGTGCCAGCAGCTTCTCAGGGCGCTACGAGCAGTACTTC.

This clonotype was seen a handful of times. The V and J genes are TRBV24-1 and TRBJ2-1; perhaps TRBD2 as D (6 bases). In germline, CDR1 is KGHDR, CDR2 SFDVKD. V was pared by 10 bases and J by 8 bases, with 17 bases between. The CDR3 sequence is 13 residues long. Here the CDR3 DNA reads TGTGCCACTTCGGGACTCCTTACAGATGAGCAGTTCTTC. Its protein is CATSGLLTDEQFF.

In DNA form, the CDR3 reads TGCAGTGCCAACCCGGGACTAGCGGGGGGGCCTGGAGATACGCAGTATTTT. Translation: CSANPGLAGGPGDTQYF. The V call is TRBV20-1, the J call TRBJ2-3; 16 nucleotides line up with TRBD2. CDR3 size: 17 residues. Germline V lookup: CDR1 DFQATT, CDR2 SNEGSKA (reference sequence). Trimming at V came to 6 bases and at J to 5 bases, leaving 11 bases not matched to a gene.

There are many counts of this clonotype. CDR3 sequence reads: CSARDYRGETQYF. The CDR3 DNA is TGCAGTGCTAGGGACTATCGAGGAGAGACCCAGTACTTC. The chain combines TRBV20-1 with TRBJ2-5; D is perhaps TRBD2 (6 bases). The CDR3 is 13 residues long. Germline V lookup: CDR1 DFQATT, CDR2 SNEGSKA (reference sequence). Trimming removed 3 bases from V and 4 bases from J, with 12 bases in between.

V is TRBV6-5 and J is TRBJ1-6; D not certain. The V end lost 0 bases, the J end lost 10 bases, and 4 bases lay between the germline ends. From germline, CDR1 is MNHEY and CDR2 SVGAGI. The CDR3 is 12 amino acids. Here the CDR3 DNA reads TGTGCCAGCAGTTACTCGAACTCACCCCTCCACTTT. The encoded protein is CASSYSNSPLHF.

Many counts were recorded for this clonotype. The chain combines TRBV6-1 with TRBJ2-1; TRBD1 might be the D (6 bases). The germline V gene has CDR1 MNHNS and CDR2 SASEGT. The V end was cut by 2 bases, the J end by 6 bases, with 17 bases between. The CDR3 is 16 residues long. CDR3 region: CASSELGATGANEQFF. The CDR3 nucleotides read TGTGCCAGCAGTGAACTGGGGGCTACAGGAGCCAATGAGCAGTTCTTC.

This clonotype was recorded a few times. V is TRBV4-3 and J is TRBJ1-3; the D gene is possibly TRBD1 (5 bases). With 0 bases removed from V and 5 bases from J, the gap between germline ends came to 8 bases. The CDR3 spans 14 residues. The V gene's germline CDR1 is LGHNA and CDR2 YSLEER. CDR3 loop: CASSQDMGRNTIYF. CDR3 coding DNA: TGCGCCAGCAGCCAAGATATGGGGCGAAACACCATATATTTT.

In regard to this clonotype: With a much larger clone just one base away, this may be a read error. The J gene is TRBJ1-2, the V gene TRBV2; no reliable D call. Germline CDR1 and CDR2: SNHLY and FYNNEI. The CDR3 is 11 amino acids. The CDR3 here is CASSEYYVYTF. CDR3 sequence (DNA): TGTGCCAGCAGTGAGTACTATGTCTACACCTTC. The whole variable domain, remainder taken from reference TRBV2 and TRBJ1-2, is EPEVTQTPSHQVTQMGQEVILRCVPISNHLYFYWYRQILGQKVEFLVSFYNNEISEKSEIFDDQFSVERPDGSNFTLKIRSTKLEDSAMYFCASSEYYVYTFGSGTRLTVV.

This clonotype was recorded a few times. This chain links TRBV4-1 with TRBJ2-3; TRBD2 matches at 7 bases. V was clipped by 2 bases and J by 1 base; unmatched bases: 6. The CDR3 is 16 amino acids. Looked up from germline, CDR1 is MGHRA and CDR2 is YSYEKL. CDR3 coding DNA: TGCGCCAGCAGCCAATCTAGCGGCGCAGGCACAGATACGCAGTATTTT. Its translation is CASSQSSGAGTDTQYF.

This chain uses TRBV21-1 with TRBJ2-5; TRBD2 reflects the table's D call only, with no check against the DNA. TRBV21-1 is a pseudogene segment. CDR3 length: 16 residues. The CDR3 nucleotides read TGTGCCAGCAAACCCGGGACTAGCCATCCACAAGAGACCCAGTACTTC. It encodes CASKPGTSHPQETQYF.

This clonotype was detected many times. This chain uses TRBV7-9 with TRBJ1-4, with unresolved D. The V end lost 7 bases, the J end lost 8 bases, and 17 bases lay between the germline ends. Germline CDR1 SEHNR, CDR2 FQNEAQ (reference sequence). The CDR3 contains 14 residues. CDR3 coding DNA: TGTGCCAGCACTCGGACGGGGTGGGAGGAAAAACTGTTTTTT. Encoded protein: CASTRTGWEEKLFF. Full variable domain (missing parts from reference TRBV7-9 and TRBJ1-4): DTGVSQNPRHKITKRGQNVTFRCDPISEHNRLYWYRQTLGQGPEFLTYFQNEAQLEKSRLLSDRFSAERPKGSFSTLEIQRTEQGDSAMYLCASTRTGWEEKLFFGSGTQLSVL.

This clonotype was observed a handful of times. Here the CDR3 DNA reads TGTGCCAGCAGTTATTGGCGGGGGGCCGCAGATACGCAGTATTTT. Protein product: CASSYWRGAADTQYF. V gene TRBV6-5 combines with J gene TRBJ2-3; 8 bases are shared with TRBD2. Germline trimming cut 3 bases from V and 4 bases from J; bases unmatched to any gene: 6. CDR1 and CDR2 from the germline V gene are MNHEY and SVGAGI. CDR3 length: 15 amino acids.

A remark on this clonotype: A read error may be the cause here, since a much bigger clone is one base away. The chain links TRBV4-3 to TRBJ1-1; D is unresolved. The V gene lost 1 base and the J gene lost 4 bases, with 13 bases spanning the gap. CDR1 is LGHNA, CDR2 YSLEER, per germline. This CDR3 comprises 15 residues. DNA for the CDR3: TGCGCCAGCAGCCAAGTGGAGTTCAAGACCACTGAAGCTTTCTTT. This encodes CASSQVEFKTTEAFF.

This clonotype came up many times. V usage is TRBV7-2 and J usage is TRBJ1-2, with TRBD1 matching 8 bases. This CDR3 contains 16 residues. The trim removed 3 bases at V and 0 bases at J, leaving 6 bases unmatched. Germline lookup yields CDR1 SGHTA and CDR2 FQGNSA. The CDR3 coding sequence is TGTGCCAGCAGCTTGTATCAGGGGGCTTCTAACTATGGCTACACCTTC. It translates to CASSLYQGASNYGYTF. Full variable domain (rest looked up from reference TRBV7-2 and TRBJ1-2): GAGVSQSPSNKVTEKGKDVELRCDPISGHTALYWYRQSLGQGLEFLIYFQGNSAPDKSGLPSDRFSAERTGGSVSTLTIQRTQQEDSAVYLCASSLYQGASNYGYTFGSGTRLTVV.

This clonotype occurred many times. The chain recombines TRBV6-5 with TRBJ2-1; D unclear. Germline V gives CDR1 MNHEY, CDR2 SVGAGI. V lost 0 bases and J 15 bases, leaving 15 bases between the germline ends. The CDR3 is 13 amino acids. CDR3: CASSYSVEFVRFF. The CDR3 DNA reads TGTGCCAGCAGTTACTCGGTGGAGTTTGTCCGGTTCTTC.